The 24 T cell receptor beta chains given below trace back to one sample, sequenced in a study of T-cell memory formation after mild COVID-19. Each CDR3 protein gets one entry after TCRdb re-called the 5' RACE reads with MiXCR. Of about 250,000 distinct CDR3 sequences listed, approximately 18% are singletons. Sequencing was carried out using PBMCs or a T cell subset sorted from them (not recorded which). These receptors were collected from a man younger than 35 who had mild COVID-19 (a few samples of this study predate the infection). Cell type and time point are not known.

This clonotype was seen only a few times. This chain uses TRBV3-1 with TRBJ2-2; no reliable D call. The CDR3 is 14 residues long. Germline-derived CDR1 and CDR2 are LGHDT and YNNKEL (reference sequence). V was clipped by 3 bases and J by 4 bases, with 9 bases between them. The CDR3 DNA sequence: TGTGCCAGCAGCCAGACCAGGATCACCGGGGAGCTGTTTTTT. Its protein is CASSQTRITGELFF. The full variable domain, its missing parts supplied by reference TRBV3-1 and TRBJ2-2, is DTAVSQTPKYLVTQMGNDKSIKCEQNLGHDTMYWYKQDSKKFLKIMFSYNNKELIINETVPNRFSPKSPDKAHLNLHINSLELGDSAVYFCASSQTRITGELFFGEGSRLTVL.

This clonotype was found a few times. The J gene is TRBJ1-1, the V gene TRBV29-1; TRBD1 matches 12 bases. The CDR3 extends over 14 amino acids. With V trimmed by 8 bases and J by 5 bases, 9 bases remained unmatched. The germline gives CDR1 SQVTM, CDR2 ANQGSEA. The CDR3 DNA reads TGCAGCATACCGGGACAGGGGGCCTTTACTGAAGCTTTCTTT. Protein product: CSIPGQGAFTEAFF. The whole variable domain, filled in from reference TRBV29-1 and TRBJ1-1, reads SAVISQKPSRDICQRGTSLTIQCQVDSQVTMMFWYRQQPGQSLTLIATANQGSEATYESGFVIDKFPISRPNLTFSTLTVSNMSPEDSSIYLCSIPGQGAFTEAFFGQGTRLTVV.

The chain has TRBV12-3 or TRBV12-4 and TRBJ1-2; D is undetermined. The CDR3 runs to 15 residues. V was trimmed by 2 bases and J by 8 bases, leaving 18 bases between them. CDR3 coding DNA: TGTGCCAGCAGTTTAAGAGGTTTAGGTAGCGGCGGCTACACCTTC. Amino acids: CASSLRGLGSGGYTF.

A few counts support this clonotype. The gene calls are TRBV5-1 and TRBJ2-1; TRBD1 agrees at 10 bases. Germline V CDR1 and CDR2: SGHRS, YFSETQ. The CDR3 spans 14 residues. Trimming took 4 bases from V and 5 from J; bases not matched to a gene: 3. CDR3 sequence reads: CASSVGTGDNEQFF. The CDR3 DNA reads TGCGCCAGCAGCGTCGGGACAGGGGACAATGAGCAGTTCTTC.

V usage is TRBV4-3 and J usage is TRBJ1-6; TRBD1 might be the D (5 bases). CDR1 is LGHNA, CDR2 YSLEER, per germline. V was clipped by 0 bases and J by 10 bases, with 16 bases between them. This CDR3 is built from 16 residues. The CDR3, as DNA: TGCGCCAGCAGCCAAGATCCAGGGCGATGGGCCTCACCCCTCCACTTT. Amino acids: CASSQDPGRWASPLHF.

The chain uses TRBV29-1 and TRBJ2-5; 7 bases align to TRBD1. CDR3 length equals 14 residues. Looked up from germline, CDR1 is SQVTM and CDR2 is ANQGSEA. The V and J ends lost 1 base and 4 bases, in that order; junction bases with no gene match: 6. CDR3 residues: CSVEVEGALETQYF. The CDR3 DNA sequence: TGCAGCGTTGAAGTCGAGGGGGCGCTAGAGACCCAGTACTTC.

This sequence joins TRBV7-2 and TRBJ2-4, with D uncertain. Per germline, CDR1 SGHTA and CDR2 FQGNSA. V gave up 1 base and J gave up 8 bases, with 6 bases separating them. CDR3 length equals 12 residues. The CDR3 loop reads CASSLGGYIQYF. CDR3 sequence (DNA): TGTGCCAGCAGCTTAGGGGGTTACATTCAGTACTTC.

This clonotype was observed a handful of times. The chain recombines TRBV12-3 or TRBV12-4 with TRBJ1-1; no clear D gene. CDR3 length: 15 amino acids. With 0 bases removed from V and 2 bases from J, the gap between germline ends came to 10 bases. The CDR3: CASSLAQTGNTEAFF. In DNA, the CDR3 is TGTGCCAGCAGTTTAGCGCAGACGGGAAACACTGAAGCTTTCTTT.

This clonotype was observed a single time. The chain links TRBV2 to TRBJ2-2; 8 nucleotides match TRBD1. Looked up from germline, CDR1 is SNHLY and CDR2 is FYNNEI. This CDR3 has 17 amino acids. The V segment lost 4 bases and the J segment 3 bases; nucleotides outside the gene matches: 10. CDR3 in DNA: TGTGCCAGCAGTGGTGGACAGGGCCATGCGCACACCGGGGAGCTGTTTTTT. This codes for CASSGGQGHAHTGELFF.

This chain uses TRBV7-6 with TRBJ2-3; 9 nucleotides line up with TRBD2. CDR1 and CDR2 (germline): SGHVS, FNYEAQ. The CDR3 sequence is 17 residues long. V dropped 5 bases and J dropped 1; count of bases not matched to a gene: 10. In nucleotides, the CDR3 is TGTGCCAGCAGCCTAGGACTAGCGAGCGGGGGCACAGATACGCAGTATTTT. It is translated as CASSLGLASGGTDTQYF.

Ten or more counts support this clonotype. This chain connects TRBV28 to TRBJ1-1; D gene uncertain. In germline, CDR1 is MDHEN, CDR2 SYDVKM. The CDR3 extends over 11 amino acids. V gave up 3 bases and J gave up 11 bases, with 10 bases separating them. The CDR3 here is CASSFRGGAFF. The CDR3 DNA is TGTGCCAGCAGTTTTCGAGGTGGGGCTTTCTTT.

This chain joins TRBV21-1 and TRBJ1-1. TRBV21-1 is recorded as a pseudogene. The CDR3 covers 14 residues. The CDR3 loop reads CASSKEGMDTEAFF. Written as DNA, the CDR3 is TGTGCCAGCAGCAAAGAAGGAATGGACACTGAAGCTTTCTTT.

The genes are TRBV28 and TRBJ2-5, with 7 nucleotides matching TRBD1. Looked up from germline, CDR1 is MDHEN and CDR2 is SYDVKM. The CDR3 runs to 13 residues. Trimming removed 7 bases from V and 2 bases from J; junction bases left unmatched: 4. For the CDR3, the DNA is TGTGCCAGCACTGGGACAGCGCAAGAGACCCAGTACTTC. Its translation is CASTGTAQETQYF.

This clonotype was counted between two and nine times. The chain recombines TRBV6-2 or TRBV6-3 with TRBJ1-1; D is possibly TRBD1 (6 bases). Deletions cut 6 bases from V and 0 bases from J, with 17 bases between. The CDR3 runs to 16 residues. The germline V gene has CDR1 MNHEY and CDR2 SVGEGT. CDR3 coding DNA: TGTGCCAGCAGAAACTCCAGGGACACTATGAACACTGAAGCTTTCTTT. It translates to CASRNSRDTMNTEAFF.

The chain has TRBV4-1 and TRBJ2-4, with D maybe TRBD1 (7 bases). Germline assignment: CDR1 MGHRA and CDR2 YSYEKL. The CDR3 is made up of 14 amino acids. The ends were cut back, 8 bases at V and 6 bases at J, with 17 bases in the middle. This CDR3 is CASGLGTAGNIQYF. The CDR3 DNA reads TGCGCCAGCGGACTTGGGACAGCGGGAAACATTCAGTACTTC.

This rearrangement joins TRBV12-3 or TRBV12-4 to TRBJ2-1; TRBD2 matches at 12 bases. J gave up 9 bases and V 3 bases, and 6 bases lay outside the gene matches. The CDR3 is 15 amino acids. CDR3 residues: CASSFSSGGAIEQFF. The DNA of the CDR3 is TGTGCCAGCAGTTTCTCTAGCGGGGGGGCGATTGAGCAGTTCTTC.

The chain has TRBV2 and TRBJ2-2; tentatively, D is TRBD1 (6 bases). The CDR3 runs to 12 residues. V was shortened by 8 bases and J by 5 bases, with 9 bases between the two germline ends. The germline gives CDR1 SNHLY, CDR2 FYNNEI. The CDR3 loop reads CASAGETGELFF. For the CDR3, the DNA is TGTGCCAGCGCAGGGGAAACCGGGGAGCTGTTTTTT.

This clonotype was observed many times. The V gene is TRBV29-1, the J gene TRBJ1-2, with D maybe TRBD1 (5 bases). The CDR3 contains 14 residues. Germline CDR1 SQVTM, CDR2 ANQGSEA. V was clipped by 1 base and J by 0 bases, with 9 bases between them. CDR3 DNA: TGCAGCGTTGAAGTGGGGCCTACTAACTATGGCTACACCTTC. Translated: CSVEVGPTNYGYTF.

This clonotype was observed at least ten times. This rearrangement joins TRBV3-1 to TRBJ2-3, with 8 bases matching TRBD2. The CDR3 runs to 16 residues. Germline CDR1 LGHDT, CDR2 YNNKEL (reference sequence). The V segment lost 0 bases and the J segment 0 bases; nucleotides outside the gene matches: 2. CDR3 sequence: CASSQEASGSTDTQYF. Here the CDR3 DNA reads TGTGCCAGCAGCCAAGAGGCTAGCGGGAGCACAGATACGCAGTATTTT.

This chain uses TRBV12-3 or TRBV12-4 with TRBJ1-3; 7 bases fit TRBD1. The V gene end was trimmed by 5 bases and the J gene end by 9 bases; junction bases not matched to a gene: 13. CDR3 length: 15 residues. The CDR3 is CASSPAQGPTVTIYF. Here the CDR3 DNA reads TGTGCCAGCAGTCCGGCACAGGGGCCTACAGTCACCATATATTTT.

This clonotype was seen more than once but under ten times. CDR3 residues: CAGIPGQGNEKLFF. The CDR3, as DNA: TGTGCTGGGATCCCGGGACAGGGGAATGAAAAACTGTTTTTT. The rearrangement links TRBV12-5 to TRBJ1-4; 10 bases are a match to TRBD1. Per the germline V gene, CDR1 is LGHNT and CDR2 is FRNRAP. The CDR3 totals 14 residues. Trimming at V came to 11 bases and at J to 5 bases, leaving 8 bases not matched to a gene.

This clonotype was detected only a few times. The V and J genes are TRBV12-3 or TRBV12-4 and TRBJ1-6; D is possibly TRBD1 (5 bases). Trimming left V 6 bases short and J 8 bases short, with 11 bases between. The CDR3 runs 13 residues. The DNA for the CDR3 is TGTGCCAGCAGCGGGGCCCCTCATTCACCCCTCCACTTT. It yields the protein CASSGAPHSPLHF.

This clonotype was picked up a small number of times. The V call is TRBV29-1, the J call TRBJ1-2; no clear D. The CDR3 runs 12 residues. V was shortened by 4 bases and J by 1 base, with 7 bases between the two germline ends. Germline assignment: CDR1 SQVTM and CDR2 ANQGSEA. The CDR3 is CSVVEGNYGYTF. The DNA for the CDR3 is TGCAGCGTTGTGGAGGGTAACTATGGCTACACCTTC.

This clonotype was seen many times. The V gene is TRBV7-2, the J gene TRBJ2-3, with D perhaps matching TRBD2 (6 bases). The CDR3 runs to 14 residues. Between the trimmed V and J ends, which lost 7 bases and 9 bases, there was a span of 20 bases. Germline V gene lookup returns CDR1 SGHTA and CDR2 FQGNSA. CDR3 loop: CASTGYGGAATQYF. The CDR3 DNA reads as TGTGCCAGCACCGGTTACGGCGGGGCCGCAACGCAGTATTTT.